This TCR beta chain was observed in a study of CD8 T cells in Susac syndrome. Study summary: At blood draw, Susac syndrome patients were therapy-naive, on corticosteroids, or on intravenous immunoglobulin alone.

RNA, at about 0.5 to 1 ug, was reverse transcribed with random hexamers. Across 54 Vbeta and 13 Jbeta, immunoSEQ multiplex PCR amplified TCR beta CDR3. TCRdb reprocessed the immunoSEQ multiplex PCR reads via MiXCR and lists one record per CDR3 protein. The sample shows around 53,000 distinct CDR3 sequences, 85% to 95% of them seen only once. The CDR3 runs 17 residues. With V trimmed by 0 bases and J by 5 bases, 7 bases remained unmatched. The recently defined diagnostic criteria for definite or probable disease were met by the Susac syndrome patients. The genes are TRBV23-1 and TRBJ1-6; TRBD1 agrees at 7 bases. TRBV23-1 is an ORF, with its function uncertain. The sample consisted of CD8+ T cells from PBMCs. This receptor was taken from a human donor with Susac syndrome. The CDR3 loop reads CASSQSRGQGNNSPLHF. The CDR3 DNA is TGCGCCAGCAGTCAATCGAGGGGGCAGGGGAATAATTCACCCCTCCACTTT.